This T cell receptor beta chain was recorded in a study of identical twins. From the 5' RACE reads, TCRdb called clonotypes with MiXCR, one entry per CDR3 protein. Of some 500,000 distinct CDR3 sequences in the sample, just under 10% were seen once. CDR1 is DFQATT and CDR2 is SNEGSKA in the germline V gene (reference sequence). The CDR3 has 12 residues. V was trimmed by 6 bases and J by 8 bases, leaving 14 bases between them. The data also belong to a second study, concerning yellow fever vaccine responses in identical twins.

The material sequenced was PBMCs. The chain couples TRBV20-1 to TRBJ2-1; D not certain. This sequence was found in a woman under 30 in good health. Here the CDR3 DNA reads TGCAGTGCCCCCCGGGCGATCGATGAGCAGTTCTTC. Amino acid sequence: CSAPRAIDEQFF.